The entry below describes one T cell receptor (beta chain). This clonotype was observed many times. Its binding antigen is unknown. Nothing much larger sits one base from this clone, and base qualities are not available. Library preparation employed RACE. The sequencing machine was a NextSeq 500. Library preparation attached unique molecular identifiers to individual cDNA molecules for quantitative, reproducible TCR counting. For every blood RNA sample, sequencing covered both the TCR alpha and TCR beta chains. In the authors' own workflow: The median number of TCRs per sample was over 85,000, ranging from about 20,000 to 700,000. V, J and CDR3 annotation of the TCR reads was performed with the Decombinator software suite. To make PS versus PT1 abundance plots, every sample was subsampled to the same number of TCRs (28,000). TCRs were defined as expanded if absent before sensitization and observed at least eight times at the 2-week time point. TCRdb redid the processing of the public reads, applying fastp at Q25 and MiXCR, and retained in-frame beta chains. For every CDR3 protein sequence, its rows merge into one entry that carries the most common genes and DNA. Here the V and J calls rest on TCRdb's processing, not on the authors' analysis. For this sample the table gives 300,000 to 450,000 distinct CDR3 sequences, of which around 5% were detected only once. The ten largest clones capture roughly 2.4% of the sample.

The time point label of this sample denotes: patch test 1, 2 weeks after DPC sensitization. The sample's treatment or condition label, in plain terms: therapeutic diphenylcyclopropenone sensitization with weekly scalp DPC. At each patch-test visit, blood was drawn before the patch test was applied. To be eligible, patients had to be aged 18 to 70, diagnosed with alopecia and judged suitable for DPC therapy, while pregnant patients were excluded. Total RNA was extracted from unfractionated whole blood collected in Tempus Blood RNA tubes. The sample comes from a study of human T cells and chemical hapten exposure (dated by TCRdb to the early 2020s). In the study overall: For sensitization, 2% DPC in acetone was applied to an approximately 2 cm by approximately 2 cm area of upper inner arm skin. Roughly 30 alopecia patients gave blood for TCR sequencing at one to four time points (pre-sensitization, 2, 6 and 24 weeks). Alopecia areata with under or over 50% scalp involvement, alopecia totalis and alopecia universalis were represented in the patient cohort, which was mostly female. Weekly therapeutic DPC doses were additionally applied to the scalp of patients throughout the roughly 23-week study period. Libraries were pooled for sequencing, and variation in per-sample TCR yields was attributed mainly to small differences in library volumes within the pool. Blood was sampled from patients pre-sensitization (week 0) and at 2, 6 and about 24 weeks after DPC sensitization. Peripheral blood TCR repertoire changes were tracked in vivo in alopecia patients during primary and secondary sensitization to the hapten diphenylcyclopropenone (DPC). Patch tests used Finn chambers with 0.01% DPC on the upper back, scored after 6 days by International Contact Dermatitis Research Group standards. General findings and caveats noted by the study authors: Patch test score was positively correlated with the number of PT1 expanded TCRs, with significance at thresholds 8, 16 and 32 but not at 4. All patients had alopecia, a presumed autoimmune disease, so their immune response might differ from that of healthy individuals. The number of TCRs above 1 in 1000 frequency did not change with DPC sensitization; there was no evidence of global repertoire structure alterations. Compared with pre-sensitization or healthy control sets, expanded TCRs formed significantly more large CDR3 similarity clusters, which is consistent with antigen-driven responses. Repeated subsampling changed both the strength of the expansion versus patch-test correlation and the threshold at which that correlation became significant.

CDR1 KGHSH and CDR2 LQKENI are derived from the germline V gene. The CDR3 numbers 16 residues from cysteine through phenylalanine. Only the CDR3 DNA is retained, 48 bases long and in frame from the first base. Between the V and J ends, shortened by 5 bases and 1 base respectively, the junction contains 15 bases. The chain employs TRBV18 and TRBJ2-4, with no confidently assigned D gene. The source of this sequence is a woman in her 50s with alopecia areata. Some clones in this sample may be carry-over from other donors' samples. Material: whole blood, obtained in connection with sensitization to the hapten diphenylcyclopropenone (DPC). The CDR3 sequence is CASSTPGGAAKNIQYF. The DNA sequence is TGTGCCAGCTCAACCCCAGGCGGTGCGGCCAAAAACATTCAGTACTTC.